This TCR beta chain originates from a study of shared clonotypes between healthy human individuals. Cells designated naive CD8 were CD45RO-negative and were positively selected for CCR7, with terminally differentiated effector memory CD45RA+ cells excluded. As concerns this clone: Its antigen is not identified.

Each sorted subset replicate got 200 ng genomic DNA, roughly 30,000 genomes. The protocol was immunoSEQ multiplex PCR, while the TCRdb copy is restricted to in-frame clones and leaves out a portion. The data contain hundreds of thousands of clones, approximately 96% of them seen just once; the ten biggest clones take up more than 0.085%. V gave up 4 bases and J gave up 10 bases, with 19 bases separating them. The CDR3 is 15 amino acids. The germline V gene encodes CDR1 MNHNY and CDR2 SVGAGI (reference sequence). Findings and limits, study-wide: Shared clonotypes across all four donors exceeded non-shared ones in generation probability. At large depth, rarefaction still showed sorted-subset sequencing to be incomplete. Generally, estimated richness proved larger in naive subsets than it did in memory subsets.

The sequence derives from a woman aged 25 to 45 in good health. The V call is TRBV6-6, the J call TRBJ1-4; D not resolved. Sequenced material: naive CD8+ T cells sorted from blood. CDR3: CASSSPERLPGKLFF. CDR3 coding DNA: TGTGCCAGCAGTTCTCCCGAGAGGCTGCCAGGAAAACTGTTTTTT.